This section outlines one TCR beta chain sequence together with its context. The data are from a study of T cell changes during pregnancy in multiple sclerosis. Measured with immunoSEQ multiplex PCR; TCRdb has only the in-frame clones, and not every one. The sample holds 80,000 or so clones; about 92% are singletons and the top ten take 2.6%. V shed 5 bases and J shed 3 bases, with 14 bases lying between them. The germline CDR1 and CDR2 sequences are SGHTA and FQGNSA. This CDR3 spans 14 amino acids. The genes are TRBV7-2 and TRBJ2-7; D perhaps matches TRBD2 (6 bases). Sequences were derived from peripheral blood, sampled before pregnancy. The TCR sequence derives from a female donor with multiple sclerosis, enrolled in a pregnancy study. DNA of the CDR3: TGTGCCAGCAGCCACCGGGACTCAAGCTACGAGCAGTACTTC. Translation: CASSHRDSSYEQYF.